This is a list of T cell receptor beta chains from one sample in a study of blood T cell repertoires in COVID-19. Measured with immunoSEQ multiplex PCR; TCRdb has only the in-frame clones, and not every one. Here the sample spans around 25,000 clones, approximately 72% being singletons. Material for sequencing was peripheral blood. The receptors come from a middle-aged man with COVID-19, enrolled during active disease. CDR3s include the opening cysteine and the closing phenylalanine or tryptophan. Each record gives: J gene, V gene, D gene, clone size, CDR3 protein, CDR3 DNA. D genes are given only for firm matches. Size values are once, few and many counts, or a class for expanded clones, and some rows have none.

TRBJ1-1,TRBV30,NA,once,CAWSGGLEAFF,TGTGCCTGGAGTGGGGGCTTGGAGGCTTTCTTT
TRBJ2-5,TRBV24-1,NA,NA,CATSDRQGRGETQYF,TGTGCCACCAGTGATCGGCAGGGGCGAGGGGAGACCCAGTACTTC
TRBJ2-3,TRBV24-1,TRBD2,once,CATSDPIAGGTDTQYF,TGTGCCACCAGTGACCCCATAGCGGGGGGCACAGATACGCAGTATTTT
TRBJ2-1,TRBV28,TRBD2,NA,CASSFSSGGSYNEQFF,TGTGCCAGCAGTTTTTCTAGCGGGGGCTCCTACAATGAGCAGTTCTTC
TRBJ1-4,TRBV18,NA,NA,CASSPGQANEKLFF,TGTGCCAGCTCACCTGGACAAGCCAATGAAAAACTGTTTTTT
TRBJ2-3,TRBV7-3,NA,NA,CASSPSGSTDTQYF,TGTGCCAGCAGCCCAAGCGGGAGCACAGATACGCAGTATTTT
TRBJ1-6,TRBV5-1,NA,few,CASSLLGSGTGSPLHF,TGCGCCAGCAGCTTGCTTGGGTCGGGAACCGGTTCACCCCTCCACTTT
TRBJ2-3,TRBV6-9,TRBD2,NA,CASSFLAGLRNTQYF,TGTGCCAGCAGTTTTCTAGCGGGATTGCGAAATACGCAGTATTTT
TRBJ2-5,TRBV6-6,NA,NA,CASSYSQVQETQYF,TGTGCCAGCAGTTACTCGCAGGTGCAAGAGACCCAGTACTTC
TRBJ1-2,TRBV6-5,NA,NA,CASSYTGGSQAYGYTF,TGTGCCAGCAGTTACACGGGGGGGTCGCAGGCCTATGGCTACACCTTC
TRBJ2-3,TRBV11-3,TRBD2,NA,CASSLGSLAGPTDTQYF,TGTGCCAGCAGCTTAGGGTCCCTAGCGGGGCCCACAGATACGCAGTATTTT
TRBJ2-1,TRBV5-1,TRBD2,NA,CASSFNGGYNEQFF,TGCGCCAGCAGCTTTAACGGGGGGTACAATGAGCAGTTCTTC
TRBJ2-3,TRBV7-9,TRBD1,NA,CASSYATGGTDTQYF,TGTGCCAGCAGCTACGCCACAGGGGGCACAGATACGCAGTATTTT
TRBJ1-2,TRBV7-3,TRBD1,NA,CASSLTATDRGLNYGYTF,TGTGCCAGCAGCTTAACGGCGACGGACAGGGGGCTTAACTATGGCTACACCTTC
TRBJ2-3,TRBV11-3,NA,few,CASSLESADTQYF,TGTGCCAGCAGCTTAGAATCTGCAGATACGCAGTATTTT
TRBJ1-4,TRBV7-6,NA,once,CASSSNFGRGEKLFF,TGTGCCAGCAGCTCCAATTTTGGAAGGGGTGAAAAACTGTTTTTT
TRBJ2-1,TRBV7-9,NA,few,CASKTAYNEQFF,TGTGCCAGTAAGACAGCGTACAATGAGCAGTTCTTC
TRBJ1-4,TRBV5-4,TRBD1,NA,CASSLGQGGEKLFF,TGTGCCAGCAGCTTGGGACAGGGTGGGGAAAAACTGTTTTTT
TRBJ2-7,TRBV6-2/TRBV6-3,TRBD1,once,CASSHGTGRRGSYEQYF,TGTGCCAGCAGTCACGGGACAGGACGAAGGGGCTCCTACGAGCAGTACTTC
TRBJ1-1,TRBV29-1,TRBD1,NA,CSAERTGQGLTEAFF,TGCAGCGCTGAGAGAACAGGACAGGGGTTAACTGAAGCTTTCTTT
TRBJ1-2,TRBV5-1,NA,NA,CASSLAGRVDNGYTF,TGCGCCAGCAGCTTGGCAGGGAGGGTAGACAATGGCTACACCTTC
TRBJ2-7,TRBV6-6,NA,NA,CASKLTTYEQYF,TGTGCCAGCAAACTAACGACCTACGAGCAGTACTTC
TRBJ1-1,TRBV19,NA,NA,CASSIGHLNTEAFF,TGTGCCAGTAGTATTGGACATCTGAACACTGAAGCTTTCTTT
TRBJ1-3,TRBV4-1,NA,NA,CASSPISEAGNTIYF,TGCGCCAGCAGCCCGATCTCAGAGGCTGGAAACACCATATATTTT
TRBJ1-2,TRBV15,TRBD1,NA,CATRAGGESYGYTF,TGTGCCACCAGAGCAGGGGGCGAGAGCTATGGCTACACCTTC
TRBJ2-3,TRBV18,TRBD2,NA,CASSPTSAGGGSSNTQYF,TGTGCCAGCTCACCAACCTCCGCGGGAGGCGGATCGAGTAATACGCAGTATTTT
TRBJ1-2,TRBV6-5,TRBD1,NA,CASSPDRVYGGYTF,TGTGCCAGCAGCCCAGACAGGGTGTACGGTGGCTACACCTTC
TRBJ1-5,TRBV12-3/TRBV12-4,TRBD1,NA,CASSIDRGQPQHF,TGTGCCAGCAGTATCGACAGGGGTCAGCCCCAGCATTTT
TRBJ2-5,TRBV5-4,NA,NA,CASSLAQDQETQYF,TGTGCCAGCAGCTTGGCACAGGACCAAGAGACCCAGTACTTC
TRBJ1-2,TRBV10-2,NA,NA,CASSEGQGLYGYTF,TGCGCCAGCAGTGAGGGCCAGGGGCTTTATGGCTACACCTTC
TRBJ2-7,TRBV27,NA,few,CASSSSQGLSYEQYF,TGTGCCAGCAGTTCCTCACAGGGCCTGTCCTACGAGCAGTACTTC
TRBJ1-6,TRBV14,NA,NA,CASSQVSGSPLHF,TGTGCCAGCAGCCAAGTTTCAGGCTCACCCCTCCACTTT
TRBJ1-2,TRBV10-3,NA,NA,CAISVQGTNYGYTF,TGTGCCATCAGTGTTCAGGGGACGAACTATGGCTACACCTTC
TRBJ1-6,TRBV5-1,NA,once,CASSLGAGEGSPLHF,TGCGCCAGCAGCTTGGGGGCCGGGGAAGGGTCACCCCTCCACTTT
TRBJ1-1,TRBV29-1,TRBD1,NA,CSVVSGQGKIEAFF,TGCAGCGTTGTCTCCGGACAGGGAAAAATAGAAGCTTTCTTT
TRBJ1-3,TRBV2,NA,NA,CASSDASSSGNTIYF,TGTGCCAGCAGTGACGCCTCCAGCTCTGGAAACACCATATATTTT
TRBJ2-7,TRBV5-6,NA,NA,CASSSTWRGSYEQYF,TGTGCCAGCAGCTCTACTTGGAGGGGCTCCTACGAGCAGTACTTC
TRBJ2-1,TRBV5-1,TRBD2,NA,CASSPASGVYNEQFF,TGCGCCAGCAGCCCCGCTAGCGGGGTATACAATGAGCAGTTCTTC
TRBJ2-7,TRBV4-1,TRBD1,NA,CASSLRNQGQANSYEQYF,TGCGCCAGCAGCCTCCGGAACCAGGGACAGGCTAACTCCTACGAGCAGTACTTC
TRBJ2-7,TRBV4-1,NA,NA,CASSPRGGPEQYF,TGCGCCAGCAGCCCCAGAGGCGGGCCCGAGCAGTACTTC
TRBJ2-7,TRBV11-3,NA,once,CASSLDPSSYEQYF,TGTGCCAGCAGCTTAGATCCGAGCTCCTACGAGCAGTACTTC
TRBJ2-7,TRBV6-6,NA,NA,CASSRSGQTAAYEQYF,TGTGCCAGCAGTCGGAGTGGACAGACCGCAGCGTACGAGCAGTACTTC
TRBJ1-6,TRBV7-3,NA,NA,CASSLLGRWGDSPLHF,TGTGCCAGCAGCCTCCTCGGGCGATGGGGCGATTCACCCCTCCACTTT
TRBJ2-7,TRBV21-1,NA,few,CASSKDRTSGRCRYF,TGTGCCAGCAGCAAAGATAGGACTAGCGGGAGGTGTAGGTACTTC
TRBJ2-4,TRBV3-1/TRBV3-2,NA,few,CASSRRGLDIQYF,TGTGCCAGCAGCCGGAGGGGCCTTGACATTCAGTACTTC
TRBJ2-1,TRBV7-3,NA,NA,CASNLRGPGEQFF,TGTGCCAGCAATCTCCGAGGGCCCGGTGAGCAGTTCTTC
TRBJ2-7,TRBV28,TRBD1,NA,CASSSTRRGQIYEQYF,TGTGCCAGCAGTTCCACCCGAAGGGGACAGATCTACGAGCAGTACTTC
TRBJ1-6,TRBV10-2,NA,NA,CASNSGQGSAGSPLHF,TGCGCCAGCAATTCTGGCCAGGGTTCAGCCGGTTCACCCCTCCACTTT
TRBJ2-5,TRBV14,TRBD2,NA,CASSHRTSGGTGETQYF,TGTGCCAGCAGCCATCGGACTAGCGGGGGGACTGGAGAGACCCAGTACTTC
TRBJ2-3,TRBV5-4,TRBD2,NA,CASSLGVAGGTDTQYF,TGTGCCAGCAGCTTGGGTGTAGCGGGGGGGACAGATACGCAGTATTTT
TRBJ2-1,TRBV21-1,NA,medium-sized,CASSKPHSNEQFF,TGTGCCAGCAGCAAACCCCACTCCAATGAGCAGTTCTTC
TRBJ1-6,TRBV2,NA,NA,CASSVETGVLNSPLHF,TGTGCCAGCAGTGTGGAGACGGGGGTCCTTAATTCACCCCTCCACTTT
TRBJ1-1,TRBV11-3,NA,NA,CASSFGGEAFF,TGTGCCAGCAGCTTCGGAGGGGAAGCTTTCTTT
TRBJ2-5,TRBV7-9,NA,few,CASGRQGVQETQYF,TGTGCCAGCGGGAGGCAGGGAGTACAAGAGACCCAGTACTTC
TRBJ1-2,TRBV3-1/TRBV3-2,TRBD1,NA,CASSQGIEGAYTF,TGTGCCAGCAGCCAAGGGATTGAGGGGGCCTACACCTTC
TRBJ1-1,TRBV29-1,TRBD1,NA,CSALQGRGQHTEAFF,TGCAGCGCTCTCCAGGGGCGGGGACAGCACACTGAAGCTTTCTTT
TRBJ1-1,TRBV18,NA,NA,CASSTSTGMITEAFF,TGTGCCAGCTCAACGTCGACAGGAATGATCACTGAAGCTTTCTTT
TRBJ2-7,TRBV10-3,TRBD1,NA,CAISESLQGSYEQYF,TGTGCCATCAGTGAGTCTTTACAGGGGTCCTACGAGCAGTACTTC